The 26 T cell receptor beta chains given below trace back to one sample, sequenced in a study of naive and memory T cell subsets. The library had UMIs added by 3' ligation of an oligonucleotide to TCR cDNA. Ligated cDNA underwent four rounds of PCR with nested alpha and beta constant region primers and SP2. From the 5' RACE reads, TCRdb called clonotypes with MiXCR, one entry per CDR3 protein. The table lists tens of thousands of distinct CDR3 sequences, roughly 8.1% of them singletons. The receptors were gathered from a female donor in good health.

Only a few counts were recorded for this clonotype. The chain has TRBV28 and TRBJ2-3; the D is unclear. V lost 5 bases and J lost 2, with 14 bases in between. CDR1 and CDR2 from the germline V gene are MDHEN and SYDVKM. This CDR3 comprises 15 residues. CDR3 sequence (DNA): TGTGCCAGCAGTGCCAACAAGGGTTCCACAGATACGCAGTATTTT. Amino acid sequence: CASSANKGSTDTQYF.

The CDR3 region has the DNA TGTGCCAGCAGCCTAAAGCGGGATGTCCCCTACGAGCAGTACTTC. Its translation is CASSLKRDVPYEQYF. This rearrangement joins TRBV3-1 to TRBJ2-7; 7 nucleotides align to TRBD2. Germline CDR1 and CDR2: LGHDT and YNNKEL (reference sequence). With V trimmed by 4 bases and J by 2 bases, 8 bases remained unmatched. CDR3 length: 15 amino acids.

This clonotype has a handful of counts. The V gene is TRBV12-3 or TRBV12-4, the J gene TRBJ1-1; 9 bases align to TRBD1. This CDR3 has 14 amino acids. V shed 4 bases and J 1 base; nucleotides not matched to a gene: 1. In nucleotides, the CDR3 is TGTGCCAGCAGTTGGACAGGGGAGAACACTGAAGCTTTCTTT. Translation: CASSWTGENTEAFF.

A few counts support this clonotype. J is TRBJ1-5 and V is TRBV6-1; D is unresolved. Germline V CDR1 and CDR2: MNHNS, SASEGT. V gave up 0 bases and J gave up 4 bases, with 10 bases separating them. The CDR3 extends over 15 amino acids. CDR3 sequence reads: CASSEAGRINQPQHF. The CDR3 region has the DNA TGTGCCAGCAGTGAAGCGGGCAGAATAAATCAGCCCCAGCATTTT.

This clonotype was observed a few times. The rearrangement uses TRBV6-5 and TRBJ2-1, with unresolved D. The V and J ends lost 1 base and 10 bases respectively, with 14 bases between them. Germline CDR1 reads MNHEY; CDR2 reads SVGAGI. The CDR3 extends over 14 amino acids. The CDR3 loop is CASSYLSRPTEQFF. The DNA for the CDR3 is TGTGCCAGCAGTTACTTGTCCCGTCCAACCGAGCAGTTCTTC.

This clonotype was found a few times. The rearrangement links TRBV20-1 to TRBJ2-7; a possible D gene is TRBD2 (6 bases). With 5 bases removed from V and 5 bases from J, the gap between germline ends came to 19 bases. Germline loops: CDR1 DFQATT, CDR2 SNEGSKA (reference sequence). The CDR3 extends over 14 amino acids. The CDR3 spells CSAPGGISPDEQYF. CDR3 sequence (DNA): TGCAGTGCTCCTGGGGGGATCTCCCCGGACGAGCAGTACTTC.

CDR3 amino acids: CASRRQREGQYNEQFF. The CDR3 DNA reads TGTGCCAGCAGACGCCAGCGGGAGGGCCAGTACAATGAGCAGTTCTTC. The chain joins TRBV7-4 to TRBJ2-1; 10 bases agree with TRBD2. The CDR3 has 16 residues. Trimming at V came to 6 bases and at J to 4 bases, leaving 9 bases not matched to a gene. The germline CDR1 and CDR2 sequences are SGHVT and SQSDAQ.

This clonotype has just a few counts. The chain couples TRBV9 to TRBJ1-2; D perhaps matches TRBD1 (5 bases). This CDR3 is built from 13 residues. V shed 4 bases and J shed 5 bases, with 12 bases lying between them. CDR1 SGDLS and CDR2 YYNGEE come from the germline V gene. CDR3 amino acids: CASSSAGYYGYTF. CDR3 nucleotides: TGTGCCAGCAGCTCAGCAGGGTATTATGGCTACACCTTC.

V and J are TRBV19 and TRBJ2-1; D ambiguous. The CDR3 runs to 12 residues. V lost 4 bases, J lost 10 bases, and 11 bases lay in between. Per the germline V gene, CDR1 is LNHDA and CDR2 is SQIVND (reference sequence). The DNA of the CDR3 is TGTGCCAGTAGTACCCCGACCCTGGAGCAGTTCTTC. Its protein product is CASSTPTLEQFF.

This clonotype has a count of ten or more. In DNA form, the CDR3 reads TGCGCCAGCAGCCACACCGCCGGGACTAGTTCTGAGACCCAGTACTTC. Translating it yields CASSHTAGTSSETQYF. The chain couples TRBV5-1 to TRBJ2-5; 8 bases are a match to TRBD2. This CDR3 is 16 amino acids long. V lost 4 bases and J lost 5; bases outside the gene matches: 13. Looked up from germline, CDR1 is SGHRS and CDR2 is YFSETQ.

This clonotype was counted many times. V and J are TRBV5-1 and TRBJ1-1; TRBD1 matches 8 bases. Germline V gene lookup returns CDR1 SGHRS and CDR2 YFSETQ. The CDR3 runs to 14 residues. V lost 4 bases to trimming and J lost 0 bases; unmatched junction nucleotides: 2. The CDR3 DNA follows: TGCGCCAGCAGCGGGGGACAGGTGAACACTGAAGCTTTCTTT. It yields the protein CASSGGQVNTEAFF.

This clonotype was recorded a few times. The gene calls are TRBV5-6 and TRBJ1-1; D is possibly TRBD1 (6 bases). V lost 1 base, J lost 0 bases, and 13 bases lay in between. The CDR3 is 16 amino acids. Germline assignment: CDR1 SGHDT and CDR2 YYEEEE. The CDR3 loop reads CASSLFWGALNTEAFF. CDR3 bases: TGTGCCAGCAGCTTGTTTTGGGGGGCTTTGAACACTGAAGCTTTCTTT.

This clonotype has a handful of counts. V and J are TRBV20-1 and TRBJ2-2; TRBD2 agrees at 8 bases. The germline V gene has CDR1 DFQATT and CDR2 SNEGSKA (reference sequence). The CDR3 sequence is 19 residues long. With 0 bases clipped from V and 4 bases from J, the junction kept 16 bases outside the gene matches. CDR3 bases: TGCAGTGCTAGAGATATTAACTCCCTTGGGCGGGGGGCCACCGGGGAGCTGTTTTTT. Its translation: CSARDINSLGRGATGELFF.

This clonotype was found a few times. The chain joins TRBV2 to TRBJ2-1; the match to TRBD2 covers 7 bases. The V segment lost 10 bases and the J segment 2 bases; nucleotides outside the gene matches: 8. The germline V gene has CDR1 SNHLY and CDR2 FYNNEI. CDR3 length equals 14 residues. For the CDR3, the DNA is TGTGCCATACAGAAGCGGGACCCCTACAATGAGCAGTTCTTC. Its protein product is CAIQKRDPYNEQFF.

The sample holds one count of this clonotype. This rearrangement joins TRBV28 to TRBJ2-6; D perhaps matches TRBD1 (5 bases). V was clipped by 7 bases and J by 0 bases, with 13 bases between them. Germline CDR1 and CDR2: MDHEN and SYDVKM. CDR3 length: 16 residues. The DNA of the CDR3 is TGTGCCAGCACCCCAGGGTTTGCCTCTGGGGCCAACGTCCTGACTTTC. Translated, it gives CASTPGFASGANVLTF.

This clonotype was seen more than once but under ten times. The chain carries TRBV29-1 and TRBJ2-6; 9 bases fit TRBD1. The V and J ends lost 8 bases and 4 bases, in that order; junction bases with no gene match: 9. CDR3 length: 15 residues. CDR1 and CDR2 (germline): SQVTM, ANQGSEA. CDR3 residues: CSTRTGESGANVLTF. The DNA of the CDR3 is TGCAGCACAAGGACAGGGGAATCAGGGGCCAACGTCCTGACTTTC.

At least ten counts were recorded for this clonotype. V and J are TRBV6-5 and TRBJ1-2; 7 bases fit TRBD1. The V segment lost 4 bases and the J segment 2 bases; nucleotides outside the gene matches: 13. This CDR3 contains 17 residues. Germline V gives CDR1 MNHEY, CDR2 SVGAGI. The CDR3 bases are TGTGCCAGCAGTTTCTACCCCTCAGGGGGAGGGAACTATGGCTACACCTTC. This gives the protein CASSFYPSGGGNYGYTF.

This clonotype was observed a handful of times. The rearrangement links TRBV19 to TRBJ2-1, with D perhaps matching TRBD1 or TRBD2 (5 bases each). With 4 bases removed from V and 13 bases from J, the gap between germline ends came to 17 bases. CDR1 LNHDA and CDR2 SQIVND come from the germline V gene (reference sequence). This CDR3 comprises 13 residues. The CDR3 here is CASSTPGTTGQFF. Here the CDR3 DNA reads TGTGCCAGTAGTACCCCCGGGACCACCGGACAGTTCTTC.

This clonotype was detected ten times or more. This rearrangement joins TRBV5-1 to TRBJ2-2; 15 nucleotides agree with TRBD2. This CDR3 contains 17 residues. V was pared by 4 bases and J by 7 bases, with 8 bases of the junction left unmatched. Germline V gene data show CDR1 as SGHRS and CDR2 as YFSETQ. CDR3 in amino acids: CASSQGLAGGPDGELFF. The DNA of the CDR3 is TGCGCCAGCAGCCAAGGACTAGCGGGAGGGCCGGACGGGGAGCTGTTTTTT.

This clonotype was picked up a small number of times. V gene TRBV20-1 combines with J gene TRBJ2-7; the D gene is possibly TRBD2 (6 bases). This CDR3 region has 13 residues. The germline CDR1 and CDR2 sequences are DFQATT and SNEGSKA (reference sequence). V was clipped by 2 bases and J by 4 bases, with 12 bases between them. CDR3 sequence: CSARFGGAYEQYF. CDR3 nucleotides: TGCAGTGCTAGATTCGGCGGGGCGTACGAGCAGTACTTC.

This clonotype was recorded at least ten times. This chain uses TRBV29-1 with TRBJ1-1, with D uncertain. The CDR3 extends over 12 amino acids. Per germline, CDR1 SQVTM and CDR2 ANQGSEA. V was cut by 7 bases and J by 3 bases, with 12 bases left in between. The CDR3 DNA sequence: TGCAGCGCCCTTGACTCCTACACTGAAGCTTTCTTT. Translation: CSALDSYTEAFF.

V and J are TRBV11-2 and TRBJ2-5; a weak D match, TRBD1 (6 bases). The CDR3 runs 16 residues. Germline V gene sequence: CDR1 SGHAT, CDR2 FQNNGV. V was trimmed by 1 base and J by 5 bases, leaving 17 bases between them. This CDR3 reads CASSLVPDRTEETQYF. The CDR3 nucleotides are TGTGCCAGCAGCTTAGTCCCCGACAGGACGGAGGAGACCCAGTACTTC.

Concerning this clonotype: One base away lies a much larger clone, so this may be a sequencing read error. In DNA form, the CDR3 reads TGCAGCGTTGTGAGGGAATCGGTAGATACGCAGTATTTT. Translating it yields CSVVRESVDTQYF. V gene TRBV29-1 combines with J gene TRBJ2-3, with a tentative D call TRBD2 (5 bases). Deletions cut 4 bases from V and 5 bases from J, with 13 bases between. CDR3 length: 13 amino acids. Germline CDR1 reads SQVTM; CDR2 reads ANQGSEA.

This clonotype came up a few times. The chain has TRBV29-1 and TRBJ2-7; the D gene is possibly TRBD1 (6 bases). The germline V gene encodes CDR1 SQVTM and CDR2 ANQGSEA. The CDR3 loop spans 15 amino acids. V was clipped by 2 bases and J by 0 bases, with 14 bases between them. This CDR3 reads CSVENWQGSSYEQYF. As DNA, the CDR3 is TGCAGCGTTGAAAACTGGCAGGGGTCCTCCTACGAGCAGTACTTC.

The chain couples TRBV24-1 to TRBJ2-2; 7 bases map to TRBD1. There are 16 residues in the CDR3. Germline values: CDR1 KGHDR, CDR2 SFDVKD. With 4 bases clipped from V and 6 bases from J, the junction kept 10 bases outside the gene matches. The CDR3 sequence: CATSEPTGTVAGELFF. CDR3 coding DNA: TGTGCCACCAGTGAACCGACCGGGACAGTCGCCGGGGAGCTGTTTTTT.

J is TRBJ2-2 and V is TRBV9; 7 bases map to TRBD2. V was pared by 4 bases and J by 7 bases, with 7 bases of the junction left unmatched. Per germline, CDR1 SGDLS and CDR2 YYNGEE. The CDR3 loop spans 14 amino acids. CDR3 amino acids: CASSLTSLRGELFF. The CDR3 nucleotides are TGTGCCAGCAGCTTGACTAGCCTCCGCGGGGAGCTGTTTTTT.